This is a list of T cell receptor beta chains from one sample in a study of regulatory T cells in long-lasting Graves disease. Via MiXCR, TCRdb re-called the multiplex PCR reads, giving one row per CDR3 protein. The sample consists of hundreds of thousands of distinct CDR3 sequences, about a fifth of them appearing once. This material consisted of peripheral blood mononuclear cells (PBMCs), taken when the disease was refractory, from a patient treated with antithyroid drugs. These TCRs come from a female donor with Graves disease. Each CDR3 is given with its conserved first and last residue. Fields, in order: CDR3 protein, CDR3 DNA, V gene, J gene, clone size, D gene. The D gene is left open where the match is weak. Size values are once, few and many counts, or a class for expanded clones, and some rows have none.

CDR3 protein: CASSLTPNLGYTF
CDR3 DNA: TGTGCCAGCAGCCTAACCCCTAACCTTGGCTACACCTTC
V gene: TRBV27
J gene: TRBJ1-2
clone size: .
D gene: .

CDR3 protein: CASSPQPGTNSNEQFF
CDR3 DNA: TGCGCCAGCAGCCCCCAACCCGGGACAAACAGCAATGAGCAGTTCTTC
V gene: TRBV5-1
J gene: TRBJ2-1
clone size: few
D gene: .

CDR3 protein: CSASKTSGRALAGELFF
CDR3 DNA: TGCAGTGCTAGTAAGACTAGCGGGAGGGCCTTGGCCGGGGAGCTGTTTTTT
V gene: TRBV20-1
J gene: TRBJ2-2
clone size: few
D gene: TRBD2

CDR3 protein: CSVEARIGEQYF
CDR3 DNA: TGCAGCGTCGAAGCCCGGATCGGGGAGCAGTACTTC
V gene: TRBV29-1
J gene: TRBJ2-7
clone size: .
D gene: .

CDR3 protein: CASSPQSDQPQHF
CDR3 DNA: TGTGCCAGCAGCCCCCAATCCGATCAGCCCCAGCATTTT
V gene: TRBV7-9
J gene: TRBJ1-5
clone size: few
D gene: .

CDR3 protein: CASSDRASGRANPETQYF
CDR3 DNA: TGTGCCAGCAGCGATCGGGCTAGCGGGAGGGCCAATCCCGAGACCCAGTACTTC
V gene: TRBV7-8
J gene: TRBJ2-5
clone size: many
D gene: TRBD2

CDR3 protein: CASSPIGTAQETQYF
CDR3 DNA: TGTGCCAGCAGCCCTATCGGGACAGCTCAAGAGACCCAGTACTTC
V gene: TRBV11-1
J gene: TRBJ2-5
clone size: many
D gene: TRBD1

CDR3 protein: CASNIAGGSAYEQYF
CDR3 DNA: TGTGCCAGCAACATAGCGGGAGGGTCTGCCTACGAGCAGTACTTC
V gene: TRBV7-2
J gene: TRBJ2-7
clone size: .
D gene: TRBD2

CDR3 protein: CASSPWPGQTTGENIQYF
CDR3 DNA: TGCGCCAGCAGCCCTTGGCCGGGACAGACCACCGGGGAAAACATTCAGTACTTC
V gene: TRBV4-1
J gene: TRBJ2-4
clone size: few
D gene: TRBD1

CDR3 protein: CASSFIGFAGYTF
CDR3 DNA: TGTGCCAGCAGTTTTATCGGTTTTGCAGGCTACACCTTC
V gene: TRBV12-3/TRBV12-4
J gene: TRBJ1-2
clone size: many
D gene: .

CDR3 protein: CASSQVRVAGETQYF
CDR3 DNA: TGCGCCAGCAGCCAAGTTCGAGTAGCGGGGGAGACCCAGTACTTC
V gene: TRBV4-1
J gene: TRBJ2-5
clone size: .
D gene: TRBD2

CDR3 protein: CASSQDMVGGPYEQYF
CDR3 DNA: TGTGCCAGCAGCCAAGATATGGTGGGAGGGCCCTACGAGCAGTACTTC
V gene: TRBV3-1
J gene: TRBJ2-7
clone size: .
D gene: TRBD2

CDR3 protein: CASQNFATNEKLFF
CDR3 DNA: TGTGCCAGCCAAAACTTTGCAACTAATGAAAAACTGTTTTTT
V gene: TRBV2
J gene: TRBJ1-4
clone size: .
D gene: .

CDR3 protein: CSPSGGYEQYF
CDR3 DNA: TGCAGTCCCAGTGGGGGGTACGAGCAGTACTTC
V gene: TRBV20-1
J gene: TRBJ2-7
clone size: .
D gene: .

CDR3 protein: CASSNLNRGGFYGYTF
CDR3 DNA: TGTGCCAGCAGCAACCTTAACAGGGGCGGATTCTATGGCTACACCTTC
V gene: TRBV7-9
J gene: TRBJ1-2
clone size: many
D gene: TRBD1

CDR3 protein: CASSFRDGYEQYF
CDR3 DNA: TGTGCCAGCAGCTTCAGGGACGGATACGAGCAGTACTTC
V gene: TRBV7-9
J gene: TRBJ2-7
clone size: .
D gene: .

CDR3 protein: CASSLRRAAYEQYF
CDR3 DNA: TGTGCCAGCAGCTTACGGCGGGCCGCCTACGAGCAGTACTTC
V gene: TRBV5-6
J gene: TRBJ2-7
clone size: few
D gene: .

CDR3 protein: CASSDSKAMGRKGTEAFF
CDR3 DNA: TGTGCCAGCAGTGACTCGAAGGCGATGGGGAGGAAAGGAACTGAAGCTTTCTTT
V gene: TRBV6-4
J gene: TRBJ1-1
clone size: .
D gene: .

CDR3 protein: CSALHANTGELFF
CDR3 DNA: TGCAGTGCTCTACACGCTAACACCGGGGAGCTGTTTTTT
V gene: TRBV20-1
J gene: TRBJ2-2
clone size: few
D gene: .

CDR3 protein: CASSLTGTNTEAFF
CDR3 DNA: TGCGCCAGCAGCTTGACAGGGACGAACACTGAAGCTTTCTTT
V gene: TRBV5-1
J gene: TRBJ1-1
clone size: few
D gene: .

CDR3 protein: CASSPAARNEKLFF
CDR3 DNA: TGTGCCAGCAGCCCTGCGGCCCGAAATGAAAAACTGTTTTTT
V gene: TRBV7-9
J gene: TRBJ1-4
clone size: .
D gene: .

CDR3 protein: CASSATTGIETQYF
CDR3 DNA: TGTGCCAGCAGCGCAACCACAGGGATAGAGACCCAGTACTTC
V gene: TRBV9
J gene: TRBJ2-5
clone size: once
D gene: .

CDR3 protein: CASSAHRGLNVYQETQYF
CDR3 DNA: TGTGCCAGTAGTGCCCACAGGGGGCTCAATGTCTACCAAGAGACCCAGTACTTC
V gene: TRBV19
J gene: TRBJ2-5
clone size: .
D gene: TRBD1

CDR3 protein: CASSLEGASANEKLFF
CDR3 DNA: TGCGCCAGCAGTTTGGAGGGGGCTTCGGCTAATGAAAAACTGTTTTTT
V gene: TRBV5-1
J gene: TRBJ1-4
clone size: many
D gene: TRBD1

CDR3 protein: CASSPGSTEQYF
CDR3 DNA: TGTGCCAGCTCACCCGGGAGTACGGAGCAGTACTTC
V gene: TRBV18
J gene: TRBJ2-5
clone size: few
D gene: .

CDR3 protein: CSVDRGTEVRTDTQYF
CDR3 DNA: TGCAGCGTTGATAGGGGGACAGAAGTTAGGACAGATACGCAGTATTTT
V gene: TRBV29-1
J gene: TRBJ2-3
clone size: .
D gene: TRBD1

CDR3 protein: CASSFDLTRIEAFF
CDR3 DNA: TGTGCCAGCAGCTTCGATCTCACCAGGATCGAAGCTTTCTTT
V gene: TRBV7-2
J gene: TRBJ1-1
clone size: many
D gene: .

CDR3 protein: CASIPPPPSYEQYF
CDR3 DNA: TGTGCCAGCATACCTCCCCCACCGAGCTACGAGCAGTACTTC
V gene: TRBV6-1
J gene: TRBJ2-7
clone size: many
D gene: .

CDR3 protein: CSVGAGAVLGEQYF
CDR3 DNA: TGCAGCGTTGGGGCTGGGGCTGTTTTGGGCGAGCAGTACTTC
V gene: TRBV29-1
J gene: TRBJ2-7
clone size: .
D gene: .

CDR3 protein: CSARDQDHNYGYTF
CDR3 DNA: TGCAGTGCTAGAGATCAGGACCACAACTATGGCTACACCTTC
V gene: TRBV20-1
J gene: TRBJ1-2
clone size: few
D gene: .

CDR3 protein: CARRDRPISGNTIYF
CDR3 DNA: TGTGCCAGAAGGGACAGGCCAATCTCTGGAAACACCATATATTTT
V gene: TRBV7-3
J gene: TRBJ1-3
clone size: many
D gene: TRBD1